This T cell receptor (beta chain) stems from a study of blood T cell repertoires in COVID-19. Study-level background: PBMCs, B-cell-depleted T cells, or T cells were the source of the cDNA or gDNA that made up the material.

Per the study methods: The assay estimated nucleated cells by amplifying reference gene primers. The assay was immunoSEQ multiplex PCR, and TCRdb's table has in-frame clones only and misses some. V and J calls and clone size are given by that table; D and trimming were obtained from the DNA. The data contain 300,000 to 350,000 clones, approximately 90% of them seen just once; the ten biggest clones take up approximately 3.5%. The CDR3 consists of 16 residues. CDR1 SGHNT and CDR2 YENEEA come from the germline V gene. The V segment lost 4 bases and the J segment 7 bases; nucleotides outside the gene matches: 8.

The sample comprised peripheral blood. The sequence came from a woman younger than 30 who had recovered from COVID-19. This chain uses TRBV11-3 with TRBJ2-4, with 12 bases aligning to TRBD2. The CDR3 DNA reads TGTGCCAGCAGCTACTCTAGCGGGAGGGCCTGGAACATTCAGTACTTC. It encodes CASSYSSGRAWNIQYF.